The 5 T cell receptor beta chains below all came from one sample that was sequenced in a study of blood T cells in healthy people across ages. A J-beta primer mix and a sample-barcoded 5' primer were used in a second PCR of about 7 to 11 cycles. TCRdb itself ran the 5' RACE reads through MiXCR, one entry per CDR3 protein. The table lists roughly 1.7 million distinct CDR3 sequences, almost 35% of them singletons. Material for sequencing was blood. The receptors shown here come from a woman aged 25 to 39 in good health.

The gene calls are TRBV10-3 and TRBJ2-1; D may match TRBD1 or TRBD2 (6 bases each). Germline V lookup: CDR1 ENHRY, CDR2 SYGVKD. The V end lost 2 bases, the J end lost 4 bases, and 15 bases lay between the germline ends. This CDR3 has 16 residues. The CDR3 DNA is TGTGCCATCAGTGAGCCGGGGGCAGGGTGGTACAATGAGCAGTTCTTC. Its protein is CAISEPGAGWYNEQFF.

This clonotype was seen a handful of times. This chain joins TRBV28 and TRBJ1-2, with 7 bases that match TRBD1. CDR1 and CDR2 from the germline V gene are MDHEN and SYDVKM. The CDR3 covers 13 residues. V was pared by 7 bases and J by 11 bases, with 13 bases of the junction left unmatched. The CDR3 is CASTSGQSVGYTF. The CDR3 DNA is TGTGCCAGCACTTCGGGACAGTCTGTCGGTTACACCTTC.

This clonotype has just a few counts. The chain joins TRBV28 to TRBJ2-7; D may be TRBD1 or TRBD2 (5 bases each). CDR3 length equals 15 residues. Trimming left V 6 bases short and J 3 bases short, with 18 bases between. CDR1 and CDR2 from the germline V gene are MDHEN and SYDVKM. CDR3 residues: CASSGGQTISYEQYF. The CDR3 DNA reads as TGTGCCAGCAGCGGAGGACAAACCATCAGCTACGAGCAGTACTTC.

The rearrangement joins TRBV27 to TRBJ1-1; D ambiguous. Germline V gene lookup returns CDR1 MNHEY and CDR2 SMNVEV (reference sequence). Trimming took off 6 bases at V and 6 bases at J, with 11 bases between the two ends. CDR3 length equals 12 residues. The CDR3 region has the DNA TGTGCCAGCAGGGGGATGGCCGCTGAAGCTTTCTTT. Residues: CASRGMAAEAFF.

The chain couples TRBV20-1 to TRBJ2-2; TRBD1 matches 9 bases. After removal of 5 bases from V and 5 bases from J, the junction contained 6 bases not matched to a gene. The length of the CDR3 is 14 residues. Germline V gene sequence: CDR1 DFQATT, CDR2 SNEGSKA (reference sequence). The CDR3 reads CSAGRQGDTGELFF. Written as DNA, the CDR3 is TGCAGTGCTGGTCGACAGGGGGATACCGGGGAGCTGTTTTTT.